The 24 T cell receptor beta chains below all came from one sample that was sequenced in a study of T cell responses to AZD1222 COVID-19 vaccine. Libraries were prepared by immunoSEQ multiplex PCR; TCRdb keeps only in-frame clonotypes and omits some of them. This table has tens of thousands of clones, approximately 90% appearing once. Sample: peripheral blood, taken on day 0 of AZD1222 vaccination. The receptors here all came from an adult in good health.

This clone was seen once. J is TRBJ2-7 and V is TRBV12-5, with no clear D. This CDR3 region has 11 residues. CDR1 LGHNT and CDR2 FRNRAP come from the germline V gene. Deletions cut 4 bases from V and 4 bases from J, with 5 bases between. The CDR3 here is CASGSTYEQYF. In nucleotides, the CDR3 is TGTGCTAGTGGTTCGACATACGAGCAGTACTTC.

The genes are TRBV30 and TRBJ2-7; 8 positions match TRBD1. The V segment lost 7 bases and the J segment 2 bases; nucleotides outside the gene matches: 1. Germline lookup yields CDR1 GTSNPN and CDR2 SVGIG (reference sequence). The CDR3 runs to 11 residues. The DNA of the CDR3 is TGTGCCTCGGACAGGGCCTACGAGCAGTACTTC. This gives the protein CASDRAYEQYF. Full variable domain (remainder filled in from reference TRBV30 and TRBJ2-7): SQTIHQWPATLVQPVGSPLSLECTVEGTSNPNLYWYRQAAGRGLQLLFYSVGIGQISSEVPQNLSASRPQDRQFILSSKKLLLSDSGFYLCASDRAYEQYFGPGTRLTVT.

The V call is TRBV2, the J call TRBJ1-4, with D unclear. The CDR3 runs to 16 residues. V gave up 4 bases and J gave up 0 bases, with 12 bases separating them. Germline values: CDR1 SNHLY, CDR2 FYNNEI. Here the CDR3 DNA reads TGTGCCAGCAGTGGATCCTTAGGAACAACTAATGAAAAACTGTTTTTT. It translates to CASSGSLGTTNEKLFF.

The J gene is TRBJ1-5, the V gene TRBV5-5; D perhaps matches TRBD1 (6 bases). Between the trimmed V and J ends, which lost 2 bases and 3 bases, there was a span of 12 bases. This CDR3 has 15 residues. CDR1 SGHKS and CDR2 YYEKEE come from the germline V gene (reference sequence). The CDR3 DNA follows: TGTGCCAGCAGCTTAGGAGGGGGGGACAATCAGCCCCAGCATTTT. It codes for CASSLGGGDNQPQHF.

This clone turned up a few times. J is TRBJ2-1 and V is TRBV7-2; perhaps TRBD1 as D (5 bases). Germline V CDR1 and CDR2: SGHTA, FQGNSA. This CDR3 contains 14 residues. V was cut by 2 bases and J by 0 bases, with 5 bases left in between. Here the CDR3 reads CASSLRGSYNEQFF. In DNA form, the CDR3 reads TGTGCCAGCAGCTTAAGGGGCTCCTACAATGAGCAGTTCTTC.

The chain carries TRBV24-1 and TRBJ2-7, with TRBD2 identical over 12 bases. CDR1 is KGHDR and CDR2 is SFDVKD in the germline V gene. The CDR3 has 15 residues. Trimming cost V 2 bases and J 3 bases; bases outside gene matches: 1. CDR3 residues: CATSDSLAGGYEQYF. In nucleotides, the CDR3 is TGTGCCACCAGTGATTCACTAGCGGGGGGCTACGAGCAGTACTTC.

The chain has TRBV5-8 and TRBJ2-1, with 9 bases identical to TRBD2. Germline V gene data show CDR1 as SGHTS and CDR2 as YDEGEE. The CDR3 loop spans 15 amino acids. V lost 6 bases and J lost 4; bases outside the gene matches: 8. CDR3 in amino acids: CASKEASGIYNEQFF. CDR3 DNA sequence: TGTGCCAGCAAAGAGGCTAGCGGGATTTACAATGAGCAGTTCTTC. Supplemented by reference TRBV5-8 and TRBJ2-1, the full variable domain reads EAGVTQSPTHLIKTRGQQATLRCSPISGHTSVYWYQQALGLGLQFLLWYDEGEERNRGNFPPRFSGRQFPNYSSELNVNALELEDSALYLCASKEASGIYNEQFFGPGTRLTVL.

This rearrangement joins TRBV19 to TRBJ1-2, with D uncertain. The CDR3 is made up of 13 amino acids. Trimming took 1 base from V and 7 from J, leaving 10 bases between them. Germline V gene sequence: CDR1 LNHDA, CDR2 SQIVND (reference sequence). The CDR3: CASSIGEHGGYTF. The DNA for the CDR3 is TGTGCCAGTAGTATAGGCGAACACGGTGGCTACACCTTC.

This clone was recorded only once. The rearrangement uses TRBV5-4 and TRBJ2-1, with 7 bases matching TRBD2. Trimming removed 2 bases from V and 7 bases from J; junction bases left unmatched: 6. The CDR3 loop spans 14 amino acids. Germline values: CDR1 SGHNT, CDR2 YYREEE (reference sequence). The DNA of the CDR3 is TGTGCCAGCAGCTTAACGGGAGGAGGGAATGAGCAGTTCTTC. Translation: CASSLTGGGNEQFF.

This clone has just one count. The V gene is TRBV19, the J gene TRBJ1-5; D is undetermined. The germline CDR1 and CDR2 sequences are LNHDA and SQIVND (reference sequence). The V end lost 3 bases, the J end lost 0 bases, and 9 bases lay between the germline ends. This CDR3 comprises 15 residues. The CDR3 is CASSITLSSNQPQHF. The CDR3, as DNA: TGTGCCAGTAGTATCACTCTTTCTAGCAATCAGCCCCAGCATTTT.

The genes are TRBV5-6 and TRBJ2-3, with no clear D. The CDR3 has 12 amino acids. V dropped 4 bases and J dropped 3 bases, with 6 bases sitting between them. CDR1 is SGHDT and CDR2 is YYEEEE in the germline V gene. CDR3 residues: CASSLFTDTQYF. CDR3 DNA: TGTGCCAGCAGCCTTTTTACAGATACGCAGTATTTT.

This clone was recorded once. This chain links TRBV5-6 with TRBJ1-2; 7 nucleotides match TRBD1. There are 15 residues in the CDR3. V lost 0 bases to trimming and J lost 0 bases; unmatched junction nucleotides: 2. Germline V gene lookup returns CDR1 SGHDT and CDR2 YYEEEE. The CDR3 reads CASSLGQGANYGYTF. The CDR3 DNA sequence: TGTGCCAGCAGCTTGGGACAGGGCGCTAACTATGGCTACACCTTC.

The chain joins TRBV7-9 to TRBJ2-1; 10 nucleotides agree with TRBD2. CDR3 length: 19 amino acids. Germline V gene lookup returns CDR1 SEHNR and CDR2 FQNEAQ (reference sequence). With 1 base clipped from V and 0 bases from J, the junction kept 9 bases outside the gene matches. CDR3 loop: CASSLVSGGAVASYNEQFF. CDR3 nucleotide sequence: TGTGCCAGCAGCTTAGTGAGCGGGGGGGCCGTAGCCTCCTACAATGAGCAGTTCTTC.

This sequence joins TRBV3-1 (or the pseudogene TRBV3-2) and TRBJ2-3; 10 bases are a match to TRBD2. Germline assignment: CDR1 LGHDT and CDR2 YNNKEL (reference sequence). This CDR3 is built from 16 residues. V shed 5 bases, J shed 8 bases, and the junction held 13 bases outside the gene matches. This chain's CDR3 is CASSGGLAVNGATQYF. CDR3 nucleotides: TGTGCCAGCAGCGGAGGACTAGCGGTAAATGGAGCTACGCAGTATTTT.

The chain recombines TRBV27 with TRBJ2-5; possibly TRBD1 for D (6 bases). Germline lookup yields CDR1 MNHEY and CDR2 SMNVEV (reference sequence). The V end lost 5 bases, the J end lost 4 bases, and 14 bases lay between the germline ends. The CDR3 runs to 14 residues. The CDR3 sequence is CASSRYRDRETQYF. CDR3 DNA sequence: TGTGCCAGCAGTAGATACAGGGACCGAGAGACCCAGTACTTC.

This chain joins TRBV12-3 or TRBV12-4 and TRBJ2-1, with TRBD2 identical over 8 bases. The CDR3 loop spans 12 amino acids. After removal of 5 bases from V and 15 bases from J, the junction contained 9 bases not matched to a gene. CDR3 protein: CASSPGLAVRFF. DNA for the CDR3: TGTGCCAGCAGTCCTGGACTAGCTGTGCGGTTCTTC.

The chain joins TRBV19 to TRBJ1-3; D is uncertain. This CDR3 has 13 amino acids. Per germline, CDR1 LNHDA and CDR2 SQIVND (reference sequence). Trimming took 7 bases from V and 4 from J, leaving 11 bases between them. CDR3 bases: TGTGCCAGTACCTTACAACAGGGAAACACCATATATTTT. It yields the protein CASTLQQGNTIYF.

This chain links TRBV3-1 (or the pseudogene TRBV3-2) with TRBJ1-2; D unclear. Per the germline V gene, CDR1 is LGHDT and CDR2 is YNNKEL (reference sequence). The CDR3 consists of 13 residues. V was pared by 2 bases and J by 1 base, with 5 bases between. CDR3 amino acids: CASSQLGNYGYTF. Here the CDR3 DNA reads TGTGCCAGCAGCCAACTAGGTAACTATGGCTACACCTTC.

The chain uses TRBV27 and TRBJ1-1; 8 nucleotides line up with TRBD1. V was clipped by 5 bases and J by 3 bases; unmatched bases: 2. The CDR3 is 13 amino acids. Germline V gene lookup returns CDR1 MNHEY and CDR2 SMNVEV (reference sequence). CDR3 nucleotide sequence: TGTGCCAGCAGTACACAGGGGGACACTGAAGCTTTCTTT. Protein product: CASSTQGDTEAFF.

The CDR3 region is CAWRPGLDTAVEYF. CDR3 sequence (DNA): TGTGCCTGGAGACCGGGGTTGGATACAGCGGTAGAGTACTTC. V is TRBV30 and J is TRBJ2-7; a weak D match, TRBD2 (5 bases). The CDR3 covers 14 residues. Trimming cost V 3 bases and J 11 bases, with 23 bases left between them. The V gene's germline CDR1 is GTSNPN and CDR2 SVGIG (reference sequence).

The J gene is TRBJ1-1, the V gene TRBV7-9; maybe TRBD1 (6 bases). V was clipped by 0 bases and J by 0 bases, with 17 bases between them. This CDR3 has 18 amino acids. In germline, CDR1 is SEHNR, CDR2 FQNEAQ (reference sequence). This CDR3 is CASSLALQGRTVNTEAFF. The CDR3 coding sequence is TGTGCCAGCAGCTTAGCACTACAGGGTCGGACGGTGAACACTGAAGCTTTCTTT.

V gene TRBV4-1 combines with J gene TRBJ2-5; D gene uncertain. In germline, CDR1 is MGHRA, CDR2 YSYEKL. This CDR3 contains 15 residues. Between the trimmed V and J ends, which lost 1 base and 2 bases, there was a span of 11 bases. The CDR3 region has the DNA TGCGCCAGCAGCCAAGTTGGTACATTACAAGAGACCCAGTACTTC. Protein product: CASSQVGTLQETQYF.

This chain links TRBV7-2 with TRBJ2-7; the D gene is possibly TRBD2 (6 bases). In germline, CDR1 is SGHTA, CDR2 FQGNSA. The germline V and J ends were trimmed by 3 bases and 0 bases, with 18 bases remaining between them. CDR3 size: 17 residues. CDR3 protein: CASSLEEEGPFSYEQYF. DNA for the CDR3: TGTGCCAGCAGCTTGGAAGAGGAGGGGCCCTTCTCCTACGAGCAGTACTTC.

This sequence joins TRBV4-2 and TRBJ1-2; TRBD1 aligns across 7 bases. J lost 8 bases, V lost 3 bases, and 12 bases had no gene match. The CDR3 runs 15 residues. Germline V gene sequence: CDR1 LGHNA, CDR2 YNFKEQ. The CDR3, as DNA: TGTGCCAGCAGCCAGGAGGTTAGACAGGGTGGAGGCTACACCTTC. This codes for CASSQEVRQGGGYTF.